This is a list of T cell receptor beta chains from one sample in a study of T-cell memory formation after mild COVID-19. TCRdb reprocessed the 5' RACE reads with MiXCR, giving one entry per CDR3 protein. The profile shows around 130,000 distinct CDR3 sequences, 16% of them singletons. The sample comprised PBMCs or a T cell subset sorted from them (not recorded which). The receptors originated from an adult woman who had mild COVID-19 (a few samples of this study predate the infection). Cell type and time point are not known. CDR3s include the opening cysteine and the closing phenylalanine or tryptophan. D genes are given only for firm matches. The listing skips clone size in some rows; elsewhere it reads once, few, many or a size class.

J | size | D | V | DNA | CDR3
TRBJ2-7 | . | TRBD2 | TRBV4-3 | TGCGCCAGCAGCCAAGATTGGGGACTAGCGGGTATCTACGAGCAGTACTTC | CASSQDWGLAGIYEQYF
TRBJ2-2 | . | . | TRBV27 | TGTGCCAGCTCGGACGCGAGGGGGGAGCTGTTTTTT | CASSDARGELFF
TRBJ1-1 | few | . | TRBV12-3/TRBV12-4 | TGTGCCAGCAGTTTCTCCGCGTATGAAGCTTTCTTT | CASSFSAYEAFF
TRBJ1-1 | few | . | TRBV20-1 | TGCAGTGCTAGAGACGCGTCCCTCCCCGGCAGGGGAGGATCCGGAGCTTTCTTT | CSARDASLPGRGGSGAFF
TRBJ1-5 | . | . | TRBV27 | TGTGCCAGCAGTTTACATAGAAACAATCAGCCCCAGCATTTT | CASSLHRNNQPQHF
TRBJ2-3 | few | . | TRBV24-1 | TGTGCCACCAGTGCCCCCTCCGACACCTCGCCAGATACGCAGTATTTT | CATSAPSDTSPDTQYF
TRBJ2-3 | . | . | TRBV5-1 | TGCGCCAGCAGCCGGACCGGGGCAGATACGCAGTATTTT | CASSRTGADTQYF
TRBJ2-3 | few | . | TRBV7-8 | TGTGCCAGCACTCCTGAAAACACAGATACGCAGTATTTT | CASTPENTDTQYF
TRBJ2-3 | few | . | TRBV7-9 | TGTGCCAGCAGCTTAGCAAGGGACGGATTTCCCACAGATACGCAGTATTTT | CASSLARDGFPTDTQYF
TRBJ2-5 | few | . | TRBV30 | TGTGCCTGGAGTGTAAACAGACGCCAGTACTTC | CAWSVNRRQYF
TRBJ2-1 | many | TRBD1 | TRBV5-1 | TGCGCCAGCAGCTTGGGACAGGGGATCCGCAATGAGCAGTTCTTC | CASSLGQGIRNEQFF
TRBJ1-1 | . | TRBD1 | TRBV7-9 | TGTGCCAGCAGCTCCTCGACAGGGGGAGGCACTGAAGCTTTCTTT | CASSSSTGGGTEAFF
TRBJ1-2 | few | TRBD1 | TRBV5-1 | TGCGCCAGCAGCTTCCAGGGGGATAATGGCTACACCTTC | CASSFQGDNGYTF
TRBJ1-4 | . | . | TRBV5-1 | TGCGCCAGCAGCTTGGAGGGCAGGTTGGGTGAAAAACTGTTTTTT | CASSLEGRLGEKLFF
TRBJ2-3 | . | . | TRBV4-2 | TGTGCCAGCAGCGAAGGAAGCGCCGGAGGTGTCACAGATACGCAGTATTTT | CASSEGSAGGVTDTQYF
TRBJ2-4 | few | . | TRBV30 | TGTGCCTTTGGGGGGGACAGGAACATTCAGTACTTC | CAFGGDRNIQYF
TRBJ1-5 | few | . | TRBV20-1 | TGCAGTGCTAGGGAGATCGACGTGTATAGCAATCAGCCCCAGCATTTT | CSAREIDVYSNQPQHF
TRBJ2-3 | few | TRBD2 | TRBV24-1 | TGTGCCACCAGTGATTTGACCAGCGGGGACACAGATACGCAGTATTTT | CATSDLTSGDTDTQYF
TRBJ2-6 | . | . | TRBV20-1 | TGCAGTGCTATATCGTTTACTCCCTCTGGGGCCAACGTCCTGACTTTC | CSAISFTPSGANVLTF
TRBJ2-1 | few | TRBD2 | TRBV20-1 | TGCAGTGCTCCAAGCGGGAGTGCCCCGAATGAGCAGTTCTTC | CSAPSGSAPNEQFF
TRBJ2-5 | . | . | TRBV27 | TGTGCCAGCAGTTTATCTGAGGGGGCGGGGATACAAGAGACCCAGTACTTC | CASSLSEGAGIQETQYF
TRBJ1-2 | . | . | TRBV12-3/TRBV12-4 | TGTGCCAGCAGTGGACAGATCGACCTCACCTATGGCTACACCTTC | CASSGQIDLTYGYTF
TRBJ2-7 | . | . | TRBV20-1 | TGCAGTGCTAGAGTTGTGGGGCGCCCCTATCCTTACGAGCAGTACTTC | CSARVVGRPYPYEQYF
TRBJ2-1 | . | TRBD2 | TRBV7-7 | TGTGCTAGCAGCTTAGCCCATAGCGGGAGGGCGGTAAATGAGCAGTTCTTC | CASSLAHSGRAVNEQFF
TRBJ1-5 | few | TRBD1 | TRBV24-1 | TGTGCCACCAGTGACCCCGACAGGGGATCTCAGCCCCAGCATTTT | CATSDPDRGSQPQHF
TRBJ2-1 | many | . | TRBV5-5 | TGTGCCAGCGGGGGGGGGCTAGTTGACAATGAGCAGTTCTTC | CASGGGLVDNEQFF
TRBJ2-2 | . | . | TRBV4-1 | TGCGCCAGCAGCCAAGTCCCCGGGGAGCTGTTTTTT | CASSQVPGELFF
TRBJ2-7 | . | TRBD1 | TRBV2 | TGTGCCAGCAGTCTCCCCGGGACAGATAGCTACGAGCAGTACTTC | CASSLPGTDSYEQYF
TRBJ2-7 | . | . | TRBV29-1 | TGCAGCGCAGGGACGTCGTCTCAGGAGCAGTACTTC | CSAGTSSQEQYF
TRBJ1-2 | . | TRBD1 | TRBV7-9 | TGTGCCAGCAGCTCCCGGACAGGGTACTATGGCTACACCTTC | CASSSRTGYYGYTF
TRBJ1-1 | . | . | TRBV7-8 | TGTGCCAGCAGCTTAGTTGGCGGGCAGCTGAACACTGAAGCTTTCTTT | CASSLVGGQLNTEAFF
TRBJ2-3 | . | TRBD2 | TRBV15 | TGTGCCACCAGCAGAGATGAGGTGGTACTAGCGGGAGATTTTAGCCTTATATCCACAGATACGCAGTATTTT | CATSRDEVVLAGDFSLISTDTQYF
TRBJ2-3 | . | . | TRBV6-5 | TGTGCCAGCAGCATTGGAGGGGGACTTAGCACAGATACGCAGTATTTT | CASSIGGGLSTDTQYF
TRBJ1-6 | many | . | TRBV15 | TGTGCCACCCGGCAGGGAGGGCATAATTCACCCCTCCACTTT | CATRQGGHNSPLHF
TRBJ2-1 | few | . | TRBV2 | TGTGCCAGCAGTGATGGTACGGGCTCCTACAATGAGCAGTTCTTC | CASSDGTGSYNEQFF
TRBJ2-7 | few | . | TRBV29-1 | TGCAGCGTTGCTGACTACGAGCAGTACTTC | CSVADYEQYF
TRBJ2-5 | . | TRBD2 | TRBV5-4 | TGTGCCAGCAGCTTTTGGGGGGGACGAGAGACCCAGTACTTC | CASSFWGGRETQYF
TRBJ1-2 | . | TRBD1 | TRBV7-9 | TGTGCCAGCAGCCCGGGACAGTCTCCTAGCGGCTACACCTTC | CASSPGQSPSGYTF
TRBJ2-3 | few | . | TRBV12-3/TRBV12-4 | TGTGCCAGCAGTTCCACAGGGTTAAGGACAGATACGCAGTATTTT | CASSSTGLRTDTQYF
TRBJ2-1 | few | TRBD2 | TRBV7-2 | TGTGCCAGCAGCTTAGCGCGTCCGGCGGGAGGGCGTAATGAGCAGTTCTTC | CASSLARPAGGRNEQFF
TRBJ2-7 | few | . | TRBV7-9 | TGTGCCAGCAGCTTCACGGACCCTGAGGGACGCGAGCAGTACTTC | CASSFTDPEGREQYF